The 15 T cell receptor beta chains below come from one sample, sequenced in a study of cytomegalovirus exposure and HLA in healthy donors. The PCR employed 60 Vbeta primers together with 13 Jbeta primers. Using immunoSEQ multiplex PCR, the repertoire was profiled, and TCRdb retains in-frame clones only, with some absent. Of 150,000 to 200,000 clones listed, 87% were seen once; the top ten hold around 1%. The material sequenced was PBMCs. These receptor sequences come from a boy between 2 and 10 years old in good health and CMV-seronegative.

Remarks on this clone: The same CDR3 also results from other DNA sequences found in this sample. The chain couples TRBV6-6 to TRBJ1-1, with a tentative D call TRBD1 (6 bases). The CDR3 sequence is 15 residues long. CDR1 and CDR2 (germline): MNHNY, SVGAGI (reference sequence). The ends were cut back, 4 bases at V and 3 bases at J, with 15 bases in the middle. The CDR3 DNA sequence: TGTGCCAGCAGTTTTTCAGGGGAAGAGGACACTGAAGCTTTCTTT. This gives the protein CASSFSGEEDTEAFF.

The V and J genes are TRBV13 and TRBJ2-1; 8 bases align to TRBD2. With 7 bases clipped from V and 9 bases from J, the junction kept 14 bases outside the gene matches. CDR1 and CDR2 from the germline V gene are PRHDT and FYEKMQ (reference sequence). The CDR3 length is 15 residues. In DNA, the CDR3 is TGTGCCAGCACCTTCCTTATGGGACTAGGAGGTGAGCAGTTCTTC. The encoded protein is CASTFLMGLGGEQFF.

J is TRBJ2-2 and V is TRBV6-1; TRBD1 matches at 7 bases. The germline V gene encodes CDR1 MNHNS and CDR2 SASEGT. The CDR3 extends over 15 amino acids. The junction had 5 bases not matched to a gene; V was cut back by 6 bases and J by 1 base. The CDR3: CASRLTGWNTGELFF. Here the CDR3 DNA reads TGTGCCAGCAGACTGACAGGGTGGAACACCGGGGAGCTGTTTTTT.

The table lists this clone with a few counts. The rearrangement links TRBV30 to TRBJ1-4; no clear D. The CDR3 is 15 residues long. V dropped 0 bases and J dropped 5 bases, with 13 bases sitting between them. The germline gives CDR1 GTSNPN, CDR2 SVGIG (reference sequence). CDR3 nucleotides: TGTGCCTGGAGTGTGCCTAATCCAAAGAATGAAAAACTGTTTTTT. The encoded protein is CAWSVPNPKNEKLFF.

The chain is built from TRBV7-9 and TRBJ2-7, with 8 bases aligning to TRBD2. V lost 2 bases, J lost 1 base, and 1 base stayed unmatched. The germline CDR1 and CDR2 sequences are SEHNR and FQNEAQ (reference sequence). The CDR3 has 14 residues. CDR3 nucleotides: TGTGCCAGCAGCTTAAGACTAGCGTCCTACGAGCAGTACTTC. It encodes CASSLRLASYEQYF.

The chain has TRBV9 and TRBJ1-2; D gene ambiguous. The CDR3 extends over 16 amino acids. Germline V gives CDR1 SGDLS, CDR2 YYNGEE. The germline V and J ends were trimmed by 0 bases and 5 bases, with 17 bases remaining between them. This chain's CDR3 is CASSVGETMTGYGYTF. In nucleotides, the CDR3 is TGTGCCAGCAGCGTAGGGGAAACGATGACGGGATATGGCTACACCTTC.

The chain couples TRBV7-9 to TRBJ1-2; D remains unclear. V was trimmed by 1 base and J by 5 bases, leaving 11 bases between them. The CDR3 has 14 amino acids. CDR1 is SEHNR, CDR2 FQNEAQ, per germline (reference sequence). The CDR3 here is CASSLEVQPYGYTF. Here the CDR3 DNA reads TGTGCCAGCAGCTTAGAGGTACAGCCATATGGCTACACCTTC.

The chain employs TRBV5-1 and TRBJ2-5, with TRBD2 as a possible D gene (5 bases). Judging by the DNA end, TRBJ2-7 fits better; the J call may be wrong. Germline V CDR1 and CDR2: SGHRS, YFSETQ. This CDR3 is built from 15 residues. CDR3 coding DNA: TGCGCCAGCAGCCGTGGAGGACTGTATACCTACGAGCAGTACTTC. Amino acid sequence: CASSRGGLYTYEQYF.

The CDR3 coding sequence is TGTGCCAGCTCGCGACACCCCAGGGAGACCCAGTACTTC. Translating gives CASSRHPRETQYF. V gene TRBV6-4 combines with J gene TRBJ2-5; D not resolved. With 8 bases removed from V and 5 bases from J, the gap between germline ends came to 15 bases. Germline values: CDR1 MRHNA, CDR2 SNTAGT. The CDR3 spans 13 residues.

This clone was found once. The CDR3 protein is CASSESVYEQYF. Written as DNA, the CDR3 is TGTGCCAGCAGTGAATCTGTCTACGAGCAGTACTTC. The V call is TRBV2, the J call TRBJ2-7, with D unclear. CDR3 length: 12 amino acids. Looked up from germline, CDR1 is SNHLY and CDR2 is FYNNEI. Between the trimmed V and J ends, which lost 2 bases and 3 bases, there was a span of 5 bases.

The count of this clone is one. The rearrangement links TRBV5-1 to TRBJ2-7; D is unclear. The V gene lost 4 bases and the J gene lost 2 bases, with 16 bases spanning the gap. Germline CDR1 is SGHRS and CDR2 is YFSETQ. This CDR3 has 15 residues. The CDR3 sequence is CASSPSVGLAYEQYF. In nucleotides, the CDR3 is TGCGCCAGCAGCCCGTCGGTGGGTCTAGCCTACGAGCAGTACTTC.

The chain carries TRBV28 and TRBJ2-7, with TRBD2 matching 11 bases. The CDR3 runs 16 residues. From germline, CDR1 is MDHEN and CDR2 SYDVKM. After removal of 5 bases from V and 2 bases from J, the junction contained 8 bases not matched to a gene. CDR3 sequence: CASSPPLAGAPYEQYF. The CDR3 DNA reads as TGTGCCAGCAGTCCCCCACTAGCGGGGGCCCCCTACGAGCAGTACTTC. Supplemented by reference TRBV28 and TRBJ2-7, the full variable domain reads DVKVTQSSRYLVKRTGEKVFLECVQDMDHENMFWYRQDPGLGLRLIYFSYDVKMKEKGDIPEGYSVSREKKERFSLILESASTNQTSMYLCASSPPLAGAPYEQYFGPGTRLTVT.

The genes are TRBV19 and TRBJ1-2; the D is unclear. CDR1 LNHDA and CDR2 SQIVND come from the germline V gene (reference sequence). Trimming shortened V by 3 bases and J by 4 bases, and 12 bases separated the two germline ends. The CDR3 runs to 14 residues. The CDR3 sequence: CASSIKGYSYGYTF. The CDR3 bases are TGTGCCAGTAGTATTAAAGGATACAGCTATGGCTACACCTTC.

The chain uses TRBV9 and TRBJ1-1; D remains unclear. The CDR3 extends over 14 amino acids. Germline V lookup: CDR1 SGDLS, CDR2 YYNGEE. V lost 2 bases to trimming and J lost 1 base, with 9 bases between them. DNA for the CDR3: TGTGCCAGCAGCGTTGAGACTCAGAACACTGAAGCTTTCTTT. Protein: CASSVETQNTEAFF.

V is TRBV6-1 and J is TRBJ2-5; 8 bases line up with TRBD2. The assigned J gene may be wrong: the sequence end matches TRBJ2-7 better. This CDR3 region has 15 residues. Per the germline V gene, CDR1 is MNHNS and CDR2 is SASEGT. The CDR3 DNA sequence: TGTGCCAGCAGCCCTCAGCGGGGGAGCTCCTACGAGCAGTACTTC. Translation: CASSPQRGSSYEQYF.